This T cell receptor beta chain was captured by sequencing in a study of somatic mutations in cytotoxic T cells in rheumatoid arthritis. Background on the study: At nearly 100% purity, some V beta antibody-stained T-cell populations were flow-sorted, and these included V beta1+ cells that were sequenced for TCRB. Regarding the study as a whole: With advancing age, CD8+ clonality climbed in rheumatoid arthritis patients but did not rise in healthy controls. For rheumatoid arthritis patients, the slight TRBV07 underrepresentation lacked multiple-comparison adjustment.

Positive magnetic bead selection isolated CD4+ and CD8+ cells, and flow cytometry checked purity. The germline V and J ends were trimmed by 3 bases and 4 bases, with 12 bases remaining between them. The CDR3 extends over 14 amino acids. Germline V gives CDR1 MNHEY, CDR2 SMNVEV (reference sequence). Points on this clone: Its antigen is unknown.

Produced via immunoSEQ multiplex PCR; TCRdb's table is partial and in-frame only. The sample has just under 7,000 clones, 75% seen once. Sequencing was carried out using CD8+ T cells sorted from blood. The chain employs TRBV27 and TRBJ1-2, with D maybe TRBD1 (6 bases). The TCR originated in an adult with rheumatoid arthritis. The CDR3 DNA is TGTGCCAGCAGTTTGGGAGGGGGGGGCTATGGCTACACCTTC. Protein product: CASSLGGGGYGYTF.